This T cell receptor (beta chain) was captured by sequencing in a study of T cells in Graves' hyperthyroidism and ophthalmopathy (dated by TCRdb to about 2019). Regarding the study in general: Peripheral blood samples were taken at the time of initial diagnosis, prior to any treatment. Following sampling, methimazole starting at 30 mg daily was given to hyperthyroidism patients, and high-dose intravenous methylprednisolone was given to ophthalmopathy patients. In addition, the study compared T-cell repertoires in thyroid tissue and in blood from 6 or 7 Graves' hyperthyroidism patients. Prospective prediction of ophthalmopathy was tested in an independent validation cohort of fewer than 20 hyperthyroidism patients and some 17 patients who later progressed to ophthalmopathy. The paper reports TCR Vbeta CDR3 sequencing of fewer than 150 peripheral blood samples: 43 ophthalmopathy, fewer than 80 hyperthyroidism and around 17 progressor patients. A discovery cohort of roughly 100 patients, about 44 with Graves' ophthalmopathy and 57 with stable Graves' hyperthyroidism, was used to find distinguishing TCR V-J signatures. The 100 or so discovery patients were divided at random into training and test sets in a 7:3 ratio. Study-level results and caveats: Most expanded thyroid clonotypes (frequency above 0.001) were also detected in blood, suggesting blood repertoires may reflect thyroid immune responses. During validation, the model predicted progression to ophthalmopathy a median of about 6.3 months ahead of onset, with more than 60% sensitivity and roughly 72% specificity. A model built on a 13 V-J signature distinguished ophthalmopathy from stable hyperthyroidism, reaching about 88% sensitivity and 81.08% specificity in cross-validation and 80%/75% in testing. Sample size was not statistically predetermined, and blinding of investigators to group allocation was not performed.

TCR beta CDR3 regions were amplified from RNA transcripts. For the first round of RT-PCR on the TCR CDR3, the HTBI primer set was used together with the Qiagen OneStep RT-PCR kit. Libraries were constructed in a second round of multiplex PCR, after which size selection and purification were performed. Sequencing of the libraries was done on an Illumina HiSeq2000 using paired-end 100 bp reads. Per the original workflow: SOAPnuke was used to process the raw data, throwing out any read that contained adapters or uncalled bases, had a mean Phred below 15, or lacked an exact constant-primer or identifier match. High-quality paired reads were merged with COPE v1.2.5, and unique nucleotide sequences were defined as clonotypes. MiTCR v1.1 was used to align the clonotypes against IMGT TRBV, TRBD and TRBJ reference segments. The analysis was restricted to V-J combinations with a frequency above 0.0001, which together covered roughly 99% of the repertoires. A TCS score was defined as the ratio between F50 (clonal expansion) and ExV (chaos), using BLOSUM62-based TCRdist between CDR3 peptides within each V-J. Welch's t-statistics and random forest reduced roughly 530 V-J features to roughly 13, which were used in a naive Bayes classifier (R e1071). The public reads were reanalyzed by TCRdb: fastp trimming at Q25, MiXCR alignment, in-frame beta chains only. Rows merge per CDR3 protein into single entries with the most common DNA and genes. These V and J calls derive from TCRdb rather than the authors' analysis. The sample table contains around 540,000 distinct CDR3 sequences; only one count was recorded for more than 15% of them. The top ten constitute about 29% of the sample.

Comments on this clonotype: Its antigen is still unknown. No quality values exist for individual bases; no much larger clone is one base distant.

In the ophthalmopathy patients, disease was moderately to severely active, with a Clinical Activity Score of 3 or more, a NOSPECS grade of 4 or more, and a duration of less than 3 months. Exclusion was applied to patients with uncontrolled infections, other autoimmune diseases, pregnancy or lactation. Diagnoses were established on the basis of clinical symptoms, serum thyroxine and TRAb, thyroid ultrasound, and orbital computed tomography. Ficoll-Paque density gradient centrifugation was used to isolate PBMCs from 8.5 to 10 ml of fresh peripheral blood. Total RNA was extracted with Trizol reagent, and quality was checked on an Agilent 2100 Bioanalyzer. The cysteine opens and the phenylalanine closes a CDR3 of 13 amino acids. Left in the record is the CDR3 DNA by itself, 39 bases read in frame from the first base. Between the V and J ends, shortened by 4 bases and 14 bases respectively, the junction contains 18 bases. Per the germline V gene (reference sequence), SEHNR is the CDR1 and FQNEAQ is the CDR2.

The receptor was isolated from a woman in her twenties or thirties with Graves' ophthalmopathy. This chain joins TRBV7-9 to TRBJ2-1; the D gene is possibly TRBD1, with 6 bases matching. The sample consisted of blood. At the DNA level, the sequence is TGTGCCAGCAGCTCATCAGGGGAACTTGTGGAGTTCTTC. It codes for CASSSSGELVEFF.